Below, 22 T cell receptor beta chains from the same sample are listed, as sequenced in a study of cytomegalovirus exposure and HLA in healthy donors. PCR primers comprised 60 Vbeta and 13 Jbeta primers. Using immunoSEQ multiplex PCR, the repertoire was profiled, and TCRdb retains in-frame clones only, with some absent. The profile shows 85,000 to 110,000 clones, 79% of them singletons. The sequenced sample was PBMCs. These receptors originate from a man in his fifties or sixties in good health and CMV-seropositive.

This clone has just a few counts. The chain couples TRBV6-1 to TRBJ1-2; 7 bases line up with TRBD1. V shed 4 bases, J shed 7 bases, and the junction held 12 bases outside the gene matches. The CDR3 extends over 15 amino acids. Per the germline V gene, CDR1 is MNHNS and CDR2 is SASEGT. The CDR3 DNA is TGTGCCAGCAGTGCGCTAGATGAGGGGGCGGGTGGCTACACCTTC. This translates into CASSALDEGAGGYTF.

The J gene is TRBJ2-5, the V gene TRBV7-2; D not resolved. The CDR3 extends over 15 amino acids. V was cut by 0 bases and J by 4 bases, with 12 bases left in between. CDR1 and CDR2 from the germline V gene are SGHTA and FQGNSA. The CDR3 protein is CASSLAARFSETQYF. CDR3 DNA sequence: TGTGCCAGCAGCTTAGCTGCTCGGTTCTCAGAGACCCAGTACTTC.

The rearrangement uses TRBV6-5 and TRBJ2-7; maybe TRBD1 (5 bases). The CDR3 runs 12 residues. The germline V gene encodes CDR1 MNHEY and CDR2 SVGAGI. Trimming took 5 bases from V and 5 from J, leaving 10 bases between them. The CDR3 DNA reads TGTGCCAGCAGTCAACAGGTAGACGAGCAGTACTTC. Translation: CASSQQVDEQYF.

This clone was recorded a few times. This sequence joins TRBV19 and TRBJ2-3, with 7 bases matching TRBD1. Germline loops: CDR1 LNHDA, CDR2 SQIVND (reference sequence). The V and J ends lost 2 bases and 6 bases, in that order; junction bases with no gene match: 5. This CDR3 contains 14 residues. The CDR3 sequence: CASSISTGLDTQYF. Here the CDR3 DNA reads TGTGCCAGTAGTATATCGACAGGGTTGGATACGCAGTATTTT.

The CDR3 coding sequence is TGTGCCAGCAGTGAAGGGGACAGGGGAAGGAATGAGCAGTTCTTC. It encodes CASSEGDRGRNEQFF. The chain carries TRBV6-1 and TRBJ2-1, with TRBD1 matching over 10 bases. The CDR3 loop spans 15 amino acids. Germline V gene sequence: CDR1 MNHNS, CDR2 SASEGT. V gave up 1 base and J gave up 7 bases; unmatched junction bases: 4.

The V gene is TRBV11-2, the J gene TRBJ2-2; D call uncertain. CDR1 is SGHAT, CDR2 FQNNGV, per germline. Trimming pared 7 bases from V and 4 bases from J, leaving 10 bases between. This CDR3 is 13 amino acids long. This CDR3 reads CASTGFSTGELFF. CDR3 nucleotides: TGTGCCAGCACCGGGTTCAGCACCGGGGAGCTGTTTTTT.

V is TRBV6-1 and J is TRBJ2-2; 12 bases agree with TRBD2. The CDR3 length is 14 residues. CDR1 MNHNS and CDR2 SASEGT come from the germline V gene. J was trimmed by 5 bases and V by 11 bases; bases with no gene match: 6. Written as DNA, the CDR3 is TGTGCCGGAAGACTAGCGGGAGATACCGGGGAGCTGTTTTTT. Translation gives CAGRLAGDTGELFF.

This clone has a handful of counts. This sequence joins TRBV4-3 and TRBJ2-2; 11 positions match TRBD1. The CDR3 totals 16 residues. Germline trimming cut 0 bases from V and 7 bases from J; bases unmatched to any gene: 4. CDR1 is LGHNA, CDR2 YSLEER, per germline. The CDR3 coding sequence is TGCGCCAGCAGCCAAGATTGGACAGGGGGCAACGGGGAGCTGTTTTTT. This translates into CASSQDWTGGNGELFF.

The rearrangement joins TRBV7-2 to TRBJ2-1; 7 bases are shared with TRBD2. The CDR3 is made up of 12 amino acids. V dropped 1 base and J dropped 12; count of bases not matched to a gene: 3. Germline CDR1 and CDR2: SGHTA and FQGNSA. The CDR3 DNA follows: TGTGCCAGCAGCTTAGGGCGGGAGTCGCAGTTCTTC. It encodes CASSLGRESQFF.

The chain couples TRBV13 to TRBJ2-7; a weak D match, TRBD1 (5 bases). Germline V gene data show CDR1 as PRHDT and CDR2 as FYEKMQ (reference sequence). The CDR3 contains 14 residues. V was clipped by 1 base and J by 3 bases, with 10 bases between them. CDR3 amino acids: CASSLDRRNYEQYF. CDR3 DNA: TGTGCCAGCAGCTTAGACAGGAGAAACTACGAGCAGTACTTC.

The chain recombines TRBV28 with TRBJ2-6, with TRBD1 as a possible D gene (6 bases). The CDR3 is 16 residues long. Germline CDR1 and CDR2: MDHEN and SYDVKM. The V gene lost 5 bases and the J gene lost 2 bases, with 13 bases spanning the gap. This chain's CDR3 is CASSHMSGAGANVLTF. CDR3 nucleotides: TGTGCCAGCAGTCATATGTCAGGGGCTGGGGCCAACGTCCTGACTTTC.

The chain combines TRBV29-1 with TRBJ2-4; perhaps TRBD2 as D (6 bases). CDR1 is SQVTM, CDR2 ANQGSEA, per germline. The length of the CDR3 is 12 residues. V lost 3 bases to trimming and J lost 7 bases, with 10 bases between them. CDR3 loop: CSVDGGGNIQYF. The CDR3 DNA sequence: TGCAGCGTTGACGGGGGAGGTAACATTCAGTACTTC.

This chain links TRBV29-1 with TRBJ2-5; D unclear. The DNA end is more similar to TRBJ2-7, so the J call may be wrong. CDR1 is SQVTM, CDR2 ANQGSEA, per germline. The CDR3 sequence is 13 residues long. CDR3 protein: CSVIGQRTYEQYF. As DNA, the CDR3 is TGCAGCGTTATAGGTCAGCGTACCTACGAGCAGTACTTC.

V and J are TRBV7-8 and TRBJ1-1, with D unresolved. V was cut by 3 bases and J by 1 base, with 9 bases left in between. CDR1 is SGHVS and CDR2 is FQNEAQ in the germline V gene. The CDR3 spans 14 residues. CDR3 bases: TGTGCCAGCAGCTTGGAGATGAGGAACACTGAAGCTTTCTTT. Amino acids: CASSLEMRNTEAFF.

A single count supports this clone. J is TRBJ1-4 and V is TRBV5-8; no definite D call. Germline values: CDR1 SGHTS, CDR2 YDEGEE. The V end lost 2 bases, the J end lost 4 bases, and 9 bases lay between the germline ends. The length of the CDR3 is 14 residues. Written as DNA, the CDR3 is TGTGCCAGCAGCTTTGGACGGGATAATGAAAAACTGTTTTTT. This gives the protein CASSFGRDNEKLFF.

Here the CDR3 DNA reads TGTGCCAGCAGTGAACTTACTAGCGGGGGGGCTCGAGAGCAGTACTTC. It encodes CASSELTSGGAREQYF. The V call is TRBV27, the J call TRBJ2-7, with TRBD2 matching 13 bases. The V gene end was trimmed by 5 bases and the J gene end by 7 bases; junction bases not matched to a gene: 11. The germline V gene encodes CDR1 MNHEY and CDR2 SMNVEV (reference sequence). The CDR3 spans 16 residues.

The chain's CDR3 is CASSQGLASSSYNEQFF. CDR3 nucleotide sequence: TGCGCCAGCAGCCAGGGACTAGCGTCGAGCTCCTACAATGAGCAGTTCTTC. The chain couples TRBV4-1 to TRBJ2-1; 10 bases map to TRBD2. V shed 3 bases, J shed 0 bases, and the junction held 5 bases outside the gene matches. The germline V gene encodes CDR1 MGHRA and CDR2 YSYEKL. This CDR3 is built from 17 residues.

This clone was found a few times. This CDR3 reads CATSRGGGTSGRRTDTQYF. The CDR3 DNA reads TGTGCCACCAGCAGAGGGGGGGGGACTAGCGGGAGACGGACAGATACGCAGTATTTT. This chain uses TRBV15 with TRBJ2-3; 14 bases are shared with TRBD2. Per germline, CDR1 LNHNV and CDR2 YYDKDF (reference sequence). The CDR3 loop spans 19 amino acids. With V trimmed by 1 base and J by 3 bases, 9 bases remained unmatched.

The chain has TRBV5-5 and TRBJ2-1; D remains ambiguous. The length of the CDR3 is 15 residues. V lost 4 bases and J 0 bases, leaving 11 bases between the germline ends. Germline V CDR1 and CDR2: SGHKS, YYEKEE (reference sequence). The CDR3 DNA reads as TGTGCCAGCAGCGGCGGCGTGAGCTCCTACAATGAGCAGTTCTTC. Translation: CASSGGVSSYNEQFF.

The chain combines TRBV27 with TRBJ2-2; no definite D call. Germline lookup yields CDR1 MNHEY and CDR2 SMNVEV (reference sequence). CDR3 length: 12 amino acids. Trimming cost V 6 bases and J 7 bases, with 9 bases left between them. CDR3: CASRGYGGELFF. The CDR3 bases are TGTGCCAGCAGGGGCTATGGCGGGGAGCTGTTTTTT.

This chain uses TRBV7-2 with TRBJ1-1; perhaps TRBD1 as D (5 bases). Germline CDR1 is SGHTA and CDR2 is FQGNSA. Trimming removed 0 bases at V and 4 bases at J, with 12 bases between. The CDR3 covers 15 residues. Here the CDR3 reads CASSLAGGLGTEAFF. In nucleotides, the CDR3 is TGTGCCAGCAGCTTAGCGGGGGGGTTAGGCACTGAAGCTTTCTTT.

This chain joins TRBV11-2 and TRBJ2-5; D is possibly TRBD1 (6 bases). Germline CDR1 and CDR2: SGHAT and FQNNGV. Trimming removed 3 bases at V and 3 bases at J, with 8 bases between. CDR3 length: 13 residues. In DNA, the CDR3 is TGTGCCAGCAGCTTTTCAGGGGAAGAGACCCAGTACTTC. It yields the protein CASSFSGEETQYF.